This is a list of T cell receptor beta chains from one sample in a study of vaccination effects on CD4 cells after COVID-19. TCRdb's table, derived via immunoSEQ multiplex PCR, lists solely in-frame clones and lacks some. Of approximately 30,000 clones in the sample, about four fifths were seen once. For these receptors, no antigen is known. The sequencing here drew on CD4+ T cells from PBMCs cultured with SARS-CoV-2 spike peptides, taken before COVID-19 vaccination. These receptors were collected from a human donor who received a COVID-19 vaccine. Each CDR3 is given with its conserved first and last residue. Each record gives: CDR3 protein, CDR3 DNA, clone size, V gene, J gene, D gene. D genes are given only for firm matches. Rows give clone size only sometimes, using once, few, many, or a class for an expanded clone.

CDR3 protein: CASRTGFYTEAFF
CDR3 DNA: TGTGCCAGCAGAACAGGGTTTTACACTGAAGCTTTCTTT
clone size: few
V gene: TRBV2
J gene: TRBJ1-1
D gene: .

CDR3 protein: CASSLKLYGYTF
CDR3 DNA: TGTGCCAGCAGTTTAAAACTCTATGGCTACACCTTC
clone size: few
V gene: TRBV28
J gene: TRBJ1-2
D gene: .

CDR3 protein: CASSLLAGASYNEQFF
CDR3 DNA: TGTGCCAGTAGTCTACTAGCGGGGGCCTCCTACAATGAGCAGTTCTTC
clone size: .
V gene: TRBV19
J gene: TRBJ2-1
D gene: TRBD2

CDR3 protein: CASSFQGMNSPLHF
CDR3 DNA: TGCGCCAGCAGCTTTCAGGGTATGAATTCACCCCTCCACTTT
clone size: .
V gene: TRBV5-1
J gene: TRBJ1-6
D gene: .

CDR3 protein: CASSLGRYNEQFF
CDR3 DNA: TGTGCCAGCAGCTTAGGCCGGTACAATGAGCAGTTCTTC
clone size: .
V gene: TRBV11-3
J gene: TRBJ2-1
D gene: .

CDR3 protein: CASRVRRDTEAFF
CDR3 DNA: TGTGCCAGTAGGGTACGACGGGACACTGAAGCTTTCTTT
clone size: .
V gene: TRBV6-5
J gene: TRBJ1-1
D gene: .

CDR3 protein: CASSPWTGGASLYEQYF
CDR3 DNA: TGTGCCAGCAGCCCCTGGACAGGGGGCGCCTCTCTCTACGAGCAGTACTTC
clone size: once
V gene: TRBV7-2
J gene: TRBJ2-7
D gene: TRBD1

CDR3 protein: CASSLNKGANSPLHF
CDR3 DNA: TGTGCCAGCAGCTTAAACAAGGGTGCAAATTCACCCCTCCACTTT
clone size: .
V gene: TRBV7-6
J gene: TRBJ1-6
D gene: .

CDR3 protein: CASTPLGGASEKLFF
CDR3 DNA: TGCGCCAGCACCCCTTTGGGGGGCGCGAGTGAAAAACTGTTTTTT
clone size: .
V gene: TRBV5-1
J gene: TRBJ1-4
D gene: .

CDR3 protein: CASSVDIGYGNTIYF
CDR3 DNA: TGTGCCAGCAGCGTAGACATAGGGTACGGAAACACCATATATTTT
clone size: few
V gene: TRBV9
J gene: TRBJ1-3
D gene: .

CDR3 protein: CASSSQGARGTEAFF
CDR3 DNA: TGTGCCAGCAGTTCACAGGGGGCGCGGGGCACTGAAGCTTTCTTT
clone size: .
V gene: TRBV6-5
J gene: TRBJ1-1
D gene: TRBD1

CDR3 protein: CASTSRLAGVNTQYF
CDR3 DNA: TGTGCCAGCACCTCTAGACTAGCGGGAGTAAATACGCAGTATTTT
clone size: once
V gene: TRBV6-6
J gene: TRBJ2-3
D gene: TRBD2

CDR3 protein: CASSPRDRSYGYTF
CDR3 DNA: TGCGCCAGCAGCCCGCGGGACAGGAGCTATGGCTACACCTTC
clone size: .
V gene: TRBV4-1
J gene: TRBJ1-2
D gene: TRBD1

CDR3 protein: CASSQDPTTSRLGLDYEQYF
CDR3 DNA: TGTGCCAGCAGCCAAGATCCAACCACTTCCCGGTTGGGACTCGACTACGAGCAGTACTTC
clone size: .
V gene: TRBV4-2
J gene: TRBJ2-7
D gene: .

CDR3 protein: CAWSVFRQGAYEQYF
CDR3 DNA: TGTGCCTGGAGTGTATTCCGACAGGGAGCCTACGAGCAGTACTTC
clone size: few
V gene: TRBV30
J gene: TRBJ2-7
D gene: TRBD1

CDR3 protein: CASSPLSWSRGATQETQYF
CDR3 DNA: TGTGCCAGCTCACCATTATCATGGTCGCGGGGGGCCACGCAAGAGACCCAGTACTTC
clone size: .
V gene: TRBV18
J gene: TRBJ2-5
D gene: TRBD2

CDR3 protein: CATSGTAGDDEQFF
CDR3 DNA: TGTGCCACCAGTGGAACCGCAGGGGACGATGAGCAGTTCTTC
clone size: .
V gene: TRBV24-1
J gene: TRBJ2-1
D gene: .

CDR3 protein: CASSMVISYEQYF
CDR3 DNA: TGTGCCAGCAGTATGGTCATCTCCTACGAGCAGTACTTC
clone size: .
V gene: TRBV6-5
J gene: TRBJ2-7
D gene: .

CDR3 protein: CASSEMGPPAYYGYTF
CDR3 DNA: TGTGCCAGCAGTGAAATGGGACCTCCCGCCTACTATGGCTACACCTTC
clone size: .
V gene: TRBV2
J gene: TRBJ1-2
D gene: .

CDR3 protein: CAISPGEGGHGYTF
CDR3 DNA: TGTGCCATCAGCCCGGGAGAGGGCGGCCATGGCTACACCTTC
clone size: medium-sized
V gene: TRBV10-3
J gene: TRBJ1-2
D gene: .

CDR3 protein: CASSQEGDFEKLFF
CDR3 DNA: TGTGCCAGCAGCCAAGAGGGGGATTTTGAAAAACTGTTTTTT
clone size: .
V gene: TRBV4-2
J gene: TRBJ1-4
D gene: .

CDR3 protein: CASSLTGNTEAFF
CDR3 DNA: TGTGCCAGCAGCCTGACAGGGAACACTGAAGCTTTCTTT
clone size: .
V gene: TRBV7-2
J gene: TRBJ1-1
D gene: .

CDR3 protein: CSASYQYNEQFF
CDR3 DNA: TGCAGTGCTAGTTACCAGTACAATGAGCAGTTCTTC
clone size: .
V gene: TRBV20-1
J gene: TRBJ2-1
D gene: .

CDR3 protein: CASSNYREIAYEQYF
CDR3 DNA: TGTGCCAGCAGCAATTACAGGGAAATCGCCTACGAGCAGTACTTC
clone size: .
V gene: TRBV7-9
J gene: TRBJ2-7
D gene: .

CDR3 protein: CASSILQGHEQFF
CDR3 DNA: TGTGCCAGTAGTATTCTGCAGGGCCATGAGCAGTTCTTC
clone size: .
V gene: TRBV19
J gene: TRBJ2-1
D gene: .

CDR3 protein: CASSYSDKDYEQYF
CDR3 DNA: TGTGCCAGCAGTTACTCCGACAAGGATTACGAGCAGTACTTC
clone size: .
V gene: TRBV6-6
J gene: TRBJ2-7
D gene: .

CDR3 protein: CASSLTIHQPQHF
CDR3 DNA: TGTGCCAGCAGTTTAACTATCCATCAGCCCCAGCATTTT
clone size: .
V gene: TRBV28
J gene: TRBJ1-5
D gene: .

CDR3 protein: CATRGAALDEQFF
CDR3 DNA: TGTGCCACCAGGGGAGCCGCCTTAGATGAGCAGTTCTTC
clone size: .
V gene: TRBV24-1
J gene: TRBJ2-1
D gene: .

CDR3 protein: CASSEVWGSGNTIYF
CDR3 DNA: TGTGCCAGCAGTGAAGTGTGGGGCTCTGGAAACACCATATATTTT
clone size: few
V gene: TRBV2
J gene: TRBJ1-3
D gene: .

CDR3 protein: CASSKPSGPGELFF
CDR3 DNA: TGTGCCAGCAGTAAACCTAGCGGGCCCGGGGAGCTGTTTTTT
clone size: .
V gene: TRBV6-5
J gene: TRBJ2-2
D gene: TRBD2

CDR3 protein: CASSWEAHFSYEQYF
CDR3 DNA: TGTGCCAGCAGCTGGGAGGCCCATTTCTCCTACGAGCAGTACTTC
clone size: once
V gene: TRBV5-6
J gene: TRBJ2-7
D gene: .

CDR3 protein: CASSLRRRAGVIQTQYF
CDR3 DNA: TGTGCCAGCAGCTTACGCCGGAGGGCCGGGGTGATACAGACCCAGTACTTC
clone size: once
V gene: TRBV11-2
J gene: TRBJ2-5
D gene: .

CDR3 protein: CASSLAGSPLHF
CDR3 DNA: TGTGCCAGCAGTCTAGCAGGCTCACCCCTCCACTTT
clone size: few
V gene: TRBV28
J gene: TRBJ1-6
D gene: .

CDR3 protein: CASSLHFNQPQHF
CDR3 DNA: TGTGCCAGCAGTTTGCATTTCAATCAGCCCCAGCATTTT
clone size: .
V gene: TRBV27
J gene: TRBJ1-5
D gene: .

CDR3 protein: CASSPPSAPNEKLFF
CDR3 DNA: TGTGCCAGCAGTCCCCCTTCGGCTCCGAATGAAAAACTGTTTTTT
clone size: .
V gene: TRBV28
J gene: TRBJ1-4
D gene: .

CDR3 protein: CASSLGILRTGANVLTF
CDR3 DNA: TGCGCCAGCAGCTTGGGAATATTACGAACTGGGGCCAACGTCCTGACTTTC
clone size: .
V gene: TRBV5-1
J gene: TRBJ2-6
D gene: .

CDR3 protein: CASSPLAGAYNEQFF
CDR3 DNA: TGTGCCAGCAGTCCCCTAGCGGGGGCCTACAATGAGCAGTTCTTC
clone size: .
V gene: TRBV3-1/TRBV3-2
J gene: TRBJ2-1
D gene: TRBD2

CDR3 protein: CASSLTGVGIKSYNEQFF
CDR3 DNA: TGTGCCAGCAGCTTAACTGGGGTCGGGATCAAGTCCTACAATGAGCAGTTCTTC
clone size: .
V gene: TRBV7-2
J gene: TRBJ2-1
D gene: .

CDR3 protein: CASSFGQGETDTQYF
CDR3 DNA: TGCGCCAGCAGTTTCGGACAGGGGGAGACAGATACGCAGTATTTT
clone size: .
V gene: TRBV5-1
J gene: TRBJ2-3
D gene: TRBD1

CDR3 protein: CASSFYDRSTDTQYF
CDR3 DNA: TGTGCCAGCAGTTTTTACGACAGAAGCACAGATACGCAGTATTTT
clone size: .
V gene: TRBV27
J gene: TRBJ2-3
D gene: .

CDR3 protein: CASSPSTLSDTQYF
CDR3 DNA: TGCGCCAGCAGCCCCTCGACTCTCTCAGATACGCAGTATTTT
clone size: .
V gene: TRBV5-1
J gene: TRBJ2-3
D gene: .

CDR3 protein: CASSVLPGETQYF
CDR3 DNA: TGTGCCAGCAGTGTCCTCCCTGGGGAGACCCAGTACTTC
clone size: .
V gene: TRBV6-4
J gene: TRBJ2-5
D gene: .

CDR3 protein: CASGTSYTDTQYF
CDR3 DNA: TGTGCCAGCGGGACTAGCTATACAGATACGCAGTATTTT
clone size: .
V gene: TRBV7-9
J gene: TRBJ2-3
D gene: TRBD2

CDR3 protein: CASSLVQGREDTQYF
CDR3 DNA: TGTGCCAGCAGCTTAGTACAGGGGAGGGAAGATACGCAGTATTTT
clone size: .
V gene: TRBV7-9
J gene: TRBJ2-3
D gene: .

CDR3 protein: CASSPQGGEPYEQYF
CDR3 DNA: TGTGCCAGCAGCCCACAGGGGGGGGAGCCCTACGAGCAGTACTTC
clone size: .
V gene: TRBV9
J gene: TRBJ2-7
D gene: .

CDR3 protein: CASSLSRDVRNGYTF
CDR3 DNA: TGTGCCAGCAGCTTATCCCGCGACGTTCGGAATGGCTACACCTTC
clone size: .
V gene: TRBV7-9
J gene: TRBJ1-2
D gene: .

CDR3 protein: CASSLGGGQGTEAFF
CDR3 DNA: TGCGCCAGCAGCTTGGGGGGGGGACAGGGGACTGAAGCTTTCTTT
clone size: few
V gene: TRBV5-1
J gene: TRBJ1-1
D gene: TRBD1

CDR3 protein: CASRSGTTGNTIYF
CDR3 DNA: TGTGCCAGCCGATCAGGGACGACTGGAAACACCATATATTTT
clone size: .
V gene: TRBV25-1
J gene: TRBJ1-3
D gene: .

CDR3 protein: CASSLGRGQFF
CDR3 DNA: TGCGCCAGCAGCTTGGGGCGGGGGCAGTTCTTC
clone size: .
V gene: TRBV5-1
J gene: TRBJ2-1
D gene: .

CDR3 protein: CASTSRDFLNTEAFF
CDR3 DNA: TGTGCCAGCACCTCCAGGGATTTTCTGAACACTGAAGCTTTCTTT
clone size: .
V gene: TRBV6-6
J gene: TRBJ1-1
D gene: .

CDR3 protein: CASSQGGVSNQPQHF
CDR3 DNA: TGTGCCAGCAGCCAGGGAGGGGTAAGCAATCAGCCCCAGCATTTT
clone size: .
V gene: TRBV9
J gene: TRBJ1-5
D gene: .

CDR3 protein: CAWSVSGLYGYTF
CDR3 DNA: TGTGCCTGGAGTGTATCGGGCCTCTATGGCTACACCTTC
clone size: .
V gene: TRBV30
J gene: TRBJ1-2
D gene: .

CDR3 protein: CATSRGEVGSGYTF
CDR3 DNA: TGTGCCACCAGCAGAGGGGAGGTGGGGTCCGGCTACACCTTC
clone size: few
V gene: TRBV15
J gene: TRBJ1-2
D gene: .